This T cell receptor (beta chain) stems from a study of blood T cell repertoires in COVID-19. TCRdb's copy holds only in-frame clones and misses some; the assay was immunoSEQ multiplex PCR. The table has about 180,000 clones, about 78% seen once. Sequencing input: PBMCs or T cells enriched from blood (not recorded which). The TCR originated in a woman aged 50 to 60 who had recovered from COVID-19.

The CDR3 bases are TGTGCCTGGAGGGCCCCCGGGACACAAACTAACTATGGCTACACCTTC. Protein: CAWRAPGTQTNYGYTF. The chain combines TRBV30 with TRBJ1-2; maybe TRBD1 (6 bases). The CDR3 spans 16 residues. Trimming left V 3 bases short and J 0 bases short, with 17 bases between. CDR1 is GTSNPN, CDR2 SVGIG, per germline (reference sequence).